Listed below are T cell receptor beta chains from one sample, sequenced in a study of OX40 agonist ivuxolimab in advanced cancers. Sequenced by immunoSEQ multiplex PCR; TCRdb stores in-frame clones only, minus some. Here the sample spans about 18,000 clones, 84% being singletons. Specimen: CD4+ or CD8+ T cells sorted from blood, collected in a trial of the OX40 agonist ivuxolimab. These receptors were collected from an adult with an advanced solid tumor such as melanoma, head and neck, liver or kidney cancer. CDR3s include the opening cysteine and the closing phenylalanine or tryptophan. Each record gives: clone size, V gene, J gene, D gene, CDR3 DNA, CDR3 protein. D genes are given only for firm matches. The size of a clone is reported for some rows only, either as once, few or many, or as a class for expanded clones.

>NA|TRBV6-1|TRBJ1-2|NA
TGTGCCAGCAGTGACCGTCTGGACTATGGCTACACCTTC
CASSDRLDYGYTF
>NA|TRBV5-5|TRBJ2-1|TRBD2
TGTGCCAGCACGTGGGCCGGGGGGAATGAGCAGTTCTTC
CASTWAGGNEQFF
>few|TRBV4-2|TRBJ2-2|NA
TGTGCCAGCAGCCAAGAAACTAGTAGCGTCCGGGAGCTGTTTTTT
CASSQETSSVRELFF
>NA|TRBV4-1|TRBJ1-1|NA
TGCGCCAGCAGCCAAGTGGGGGGCAGTGAAACTGAAGCTTTCTTT
CASSQVGGSETEAFF
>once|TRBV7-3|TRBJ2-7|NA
TGTGCCAGCAGCTTAACAGGGTCCCGCTCCTACGAGCAGTACTTC
CASSLTGSRSYEQYF
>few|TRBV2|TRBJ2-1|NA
TGTGCCAGCAGTTACCCGGGGGGCCAGCAGTTCTTC
CASSYPGGQQFF
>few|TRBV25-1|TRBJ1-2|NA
TGTGCCAGCAGTTTACGCGGAGCTGATGGCTACACCTTC
CASSLRGADGYTF
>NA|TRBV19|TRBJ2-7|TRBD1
TGTGCCAGTAGCTTGACCGGGACAGTCTACGAGCAGTACTTC
CASSLTGTVYEQYF
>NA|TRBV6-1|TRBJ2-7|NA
TGTGCCAGCAGTGTAGTTGGGGGTGACGCCTACGAGCAGTACTTC
CASSVVGGDAYEQYF
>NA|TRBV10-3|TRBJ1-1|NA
TGTGCCATCAGTAGTCCCGCCGGGACAATGAACACTGAAGCTTTCTTT
CAISSPAGTMNTEAFF
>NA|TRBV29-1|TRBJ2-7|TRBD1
TGCAGCGCGGGGGACAGGGGGGGCTACGAGCAGTACTTC
CSAGDRGGYEQYF
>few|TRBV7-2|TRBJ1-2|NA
TGTGCCAGCAGCTTAGCAGGGGGTGGCTATGGCTACACCTTC
CASSLAGGGYGYTF
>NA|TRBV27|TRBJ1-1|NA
TGTGCCAGCAGTCAATACACAGGGAACACTGAAGCTTTCTTT
CASSQYTGNTEAFF
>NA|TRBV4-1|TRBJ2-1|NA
TGCGCCAGCAGCCTTTTTTCCACCCCAGCCGGGGGTGAGCAGTTCTTC
CASSLFSTPAGGEQFF
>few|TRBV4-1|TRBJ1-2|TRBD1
TGCGCCAGCAGCCAATCACAGGGGGCCTATGGTGGCTACACCTTC
CASSQSQGAYGGYTF
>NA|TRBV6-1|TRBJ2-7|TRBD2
TGTGCCAGCAGTTCCGCGGGGGGATACTCCTACGAGCAGTACTTC
CASSSAGGYSYEQYF
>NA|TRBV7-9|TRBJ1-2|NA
TGTGCCAGCAGCTTAAGGGTACGGACTAACTATGGCTACACCTTC
CASSLRVRTNYGYTF
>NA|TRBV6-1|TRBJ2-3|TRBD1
TGTGCCAGCAGTGATAGACAGGGGGGATCCGATACGCAGTATTTT
CASSDRQGGSDTQYF
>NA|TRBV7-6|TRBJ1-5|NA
TGTGCCAGCAGCTTAGGGTACGGGGGCGGACAGCCCCAGCATTTT
CASSLGYGGGQPQHF
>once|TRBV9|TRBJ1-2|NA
TGTGCCAGCAGCCCCCCCGACCTCTTAGGCTACACCTTC
CASSPPDLLGYTF
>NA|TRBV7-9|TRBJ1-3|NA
TGTGCCAGCAGCCAGATGGCCTGGGAAGAGGGAAACACCATATATTTT
CASSQMAWEEGNTIYF
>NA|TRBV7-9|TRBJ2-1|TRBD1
TGTGCCAGCAGCCCCCCCGGGGACAGAAAGCAGTTCTTC
CASSPPGDRKQFF
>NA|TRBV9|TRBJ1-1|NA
TGTGCCAGCAAGACTCACCCGAACACTGAAGCTTTCTTT
CASKTHPNTEAFF
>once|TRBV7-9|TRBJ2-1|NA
TGTGCCAGCAGCCCCTTAGATTCCGAGCAGTTCTTC
CASSPLDSEQFF
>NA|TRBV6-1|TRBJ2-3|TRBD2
TGTGCCAGCAGACCCGGGGGGGCATTGGGAGATACGCAGTATTTT
CASRPGGALGDTQYF
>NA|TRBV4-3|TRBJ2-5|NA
TGCGCCAGCAGCCAAGAAATACAGGCCCAGGGTGAGACCCAGTACTTC
CASSQEIQAQGETQYF